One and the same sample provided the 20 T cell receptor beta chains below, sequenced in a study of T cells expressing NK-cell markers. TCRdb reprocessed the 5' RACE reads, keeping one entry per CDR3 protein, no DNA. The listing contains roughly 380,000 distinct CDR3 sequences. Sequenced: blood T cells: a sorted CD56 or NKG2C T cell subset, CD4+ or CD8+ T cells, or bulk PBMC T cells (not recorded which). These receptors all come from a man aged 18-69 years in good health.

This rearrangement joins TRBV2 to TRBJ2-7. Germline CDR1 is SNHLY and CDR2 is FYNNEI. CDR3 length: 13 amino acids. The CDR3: CASSEARVYEQYF.

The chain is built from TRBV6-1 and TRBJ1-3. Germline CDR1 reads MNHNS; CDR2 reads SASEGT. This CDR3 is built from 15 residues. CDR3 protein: CASRPRTAAGNTIYF.

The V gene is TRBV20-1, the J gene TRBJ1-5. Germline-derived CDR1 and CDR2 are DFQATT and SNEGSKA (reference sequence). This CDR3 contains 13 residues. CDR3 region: CSAGQVDNQPQHF.

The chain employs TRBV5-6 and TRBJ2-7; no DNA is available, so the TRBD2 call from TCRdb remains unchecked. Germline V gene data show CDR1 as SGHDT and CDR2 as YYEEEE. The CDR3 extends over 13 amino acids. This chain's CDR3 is CASSTLVYYEQYF.

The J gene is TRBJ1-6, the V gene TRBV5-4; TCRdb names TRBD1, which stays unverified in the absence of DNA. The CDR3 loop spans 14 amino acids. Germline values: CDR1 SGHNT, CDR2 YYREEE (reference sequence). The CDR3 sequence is CASSLNGANSPLHF.

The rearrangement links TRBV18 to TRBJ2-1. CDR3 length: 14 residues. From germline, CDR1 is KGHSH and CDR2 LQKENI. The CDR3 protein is CASSPRPEDNEQFF.

The CDR3 here is CAWSSRTGWDEAFF. The chain combines TRBV30 with TRBJ1-1; checking the TCRdb D call of TRBD1 is not possible without DNA. This CDR3 comprises 14 residues. CDR1 is GTSNPN, CDR2 SVGIG, per germline (reference sequence).

CDR3 protein: CASSLNAGGQYF. V gene TRBV7-2 combines with J gene TRBJ2-3; TCRdb designates TRBD2, a call that cannot be tested without DNA. Germline values: CDR1 SGHTA, CDR2 FQGNSA. The CDR3 is 12 residues long.

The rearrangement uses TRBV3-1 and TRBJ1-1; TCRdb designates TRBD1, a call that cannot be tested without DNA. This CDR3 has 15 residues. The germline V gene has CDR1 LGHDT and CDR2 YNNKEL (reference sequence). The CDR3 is CASSQASGRGHEAFF.

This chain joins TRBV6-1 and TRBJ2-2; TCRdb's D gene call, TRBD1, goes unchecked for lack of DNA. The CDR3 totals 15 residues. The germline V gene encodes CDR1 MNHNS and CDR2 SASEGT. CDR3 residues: CATAQEGSGSGELFF.

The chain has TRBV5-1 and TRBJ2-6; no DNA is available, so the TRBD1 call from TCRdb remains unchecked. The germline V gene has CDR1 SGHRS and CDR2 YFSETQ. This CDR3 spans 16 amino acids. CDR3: CASIPGGAAGANVLTF.

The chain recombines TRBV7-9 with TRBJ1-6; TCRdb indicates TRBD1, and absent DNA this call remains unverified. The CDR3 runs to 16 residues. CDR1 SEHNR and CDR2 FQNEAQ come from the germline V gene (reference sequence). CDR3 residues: CASSLFGVTGGSPLHF.

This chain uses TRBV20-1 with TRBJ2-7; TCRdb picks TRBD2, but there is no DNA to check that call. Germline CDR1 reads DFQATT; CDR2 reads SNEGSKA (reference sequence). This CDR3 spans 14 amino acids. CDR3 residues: CSASPGLASYEQYF.

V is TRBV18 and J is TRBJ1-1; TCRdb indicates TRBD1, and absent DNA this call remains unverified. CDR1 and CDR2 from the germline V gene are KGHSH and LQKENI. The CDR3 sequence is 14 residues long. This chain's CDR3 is CASSPRWGDTEAFF.

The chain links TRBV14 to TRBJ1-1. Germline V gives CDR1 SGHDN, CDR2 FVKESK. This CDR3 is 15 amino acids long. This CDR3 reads CASSQEQFWNTEAFF.

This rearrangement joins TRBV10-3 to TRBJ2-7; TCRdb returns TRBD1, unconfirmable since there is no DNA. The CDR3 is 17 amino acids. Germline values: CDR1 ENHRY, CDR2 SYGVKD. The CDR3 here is CAVASGRGSLSSYEQYF.

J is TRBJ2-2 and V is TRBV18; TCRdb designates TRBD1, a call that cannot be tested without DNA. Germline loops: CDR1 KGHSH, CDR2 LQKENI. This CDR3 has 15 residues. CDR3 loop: CASSRGQGNTGELFF.

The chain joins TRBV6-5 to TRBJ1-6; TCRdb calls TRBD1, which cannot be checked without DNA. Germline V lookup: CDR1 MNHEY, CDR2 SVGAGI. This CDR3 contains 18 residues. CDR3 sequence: CASSYRTPTGGTGSPLHF.

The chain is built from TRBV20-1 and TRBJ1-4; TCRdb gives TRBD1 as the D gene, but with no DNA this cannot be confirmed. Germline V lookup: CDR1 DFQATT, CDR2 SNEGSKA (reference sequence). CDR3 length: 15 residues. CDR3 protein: CSAPGQLVTNEKLFF.

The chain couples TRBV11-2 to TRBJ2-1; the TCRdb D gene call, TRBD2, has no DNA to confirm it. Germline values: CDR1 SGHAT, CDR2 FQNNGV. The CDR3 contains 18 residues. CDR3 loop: CASSLIPGLAGGNNEQFF.